A single sample is the source of the 3 T cell receptor beta chains below, sequenced in a study of OX40 agonist ivuxolimab in advanced cancers. The table came from immunoSEQ multiplex PCR; TCRdb's copy has only in-frame clones and leaves some out. The sample yields around 55,000 clones, 80% to 90% seen once. Sequenced here: CD4+ or CD8+ T cells sorted from blood, sampled in a trial of the OX40 agonist ivuxolimab. The receptors were sampled from an adult with an advanced solid tumor such as melanoma, head and neck, liver or kidney cancer.

The chain joins TRBV28 to TRBJ2-7, with 8 nucleotides matching TRBD1. The CDR3 extends over 13 amino acids. Germline loops: CDR1 MDHEN, CDR2 SYDVKM. The V and J ends lost 6 bases and 5 bases, in that order; junction bases with no gene match: 6. The CDR3 loop is CASRARTGNEQYF. CDR3 sequence (DNA): TGTGCCAGCAGAGCTAGGACAGGGAACGAGCAGTACTTC.

This clone was counted a single time. The chain is built from TRBV5-1 and TRBJ1-1; D gene uncertain. V lost 3 bases, J lost 8 bases, and 8 bases lay in between. From germline, CDR1 is SGHRS and CDR2 YFSETQ. The CDR3 has 11 residues. CDR3 nucleotide sequence: TGCGCCAGCAGCTCCGGACTGGAAGCTTTCTTT. It codes for CASSSGLEAFF.

This chain links TRBV7-2 with TRBJ1-1; possibly TRBD1 for D (5 bases). Germline values: CDR1 SGHTA, CDR2 FQGNSA. This CDR3 comprises 14 residues. Trimming removed 6 bases from V and 5 bases from J, with 16 bases in between. The chain's CDR3 is CASRKGTLRTEAFF. The CDR3 DNA is TGTGCCAGCAGGAAAGGGACCCTGAGAACTGAAGCTTTCTTT.